The T cell receptor (beta chain) described here comes from a study of cytomegalovirus exposure and HLA in healthy donors. Overall study findings and caveats: Later analysis demonstrated an association between a missense DCLRE1C variant and TCR beta V- and J-gene trimming. Later findings reportedly placed an Asian-associated ancestry cluster below the approximately 670-donor mean for N-insertions. Several of the most significant clusters were apparently associated with common viral pathogens in a later analysis. Accurate HLA-A and HLA-B prediction from TCR beta sequences was reported for most subjects.

In the PCR, 60 Vbeta and 13 Jbeta primers were used. Method: immunoSEQ multiplex PCR; TCRdb's copy keeps in-frame clones and lacks some. The table includes about 240,000 clones, about 80% detected once. The germline CDR1 and CDR2 sequences are MNHEY and SMNVEV (reference sequence). V was clipped by 6 bases and J by 4 bases; unmatched bases: 6. There are 13 residues in the CDR3. Note on this clone: What it binds is not known.

The sequencing sample was made of PBMCs. V usage is TRBV27 and J usage is TRBJ2-7, with 7 bases identical to TRBD1. This TCR was sampled from a woman between 40 and 50 years old in good health and CMV-seropositive. Written as DNA, the CDR3 is TGTGCCAGCAGCCACAGGGGCGGGTACGAGCAGTACTTC. Amino acids: CASSHRGGYEQYF.